This T cell receptor beta chain is from a study of T cells in Graves' hyperthyroidism and ophthalmopathy. Points from the study as a whole: Blood also showed most of the thyroid clonotypes that were expanded above 0.001.

Germline V gene lookup returns CDR1 MNHEY and CDR2 SVGAGI. The V end was cut by 0 bases, the J end by 7 bases, with 12 bases between. The CDR3 covers 14 residues. In this sample, this clonotype turned up once. The antigen is unknown. A much larger clone is a single base away; this may be a read error. From RNA transcripts, TCR beta CDR3 regions were amplified. A first-round RT-PCR of the TCR CDR3 used the HTBI primer set. Via MiXCR, TCRdb re-called the multiplex PCR reads, giving one row per CDR3 protein. The table records about 400,000 distinct CDR3 sequences, less than 20% of them present only once. Patients were excluded because of uncontrolled infection, other autoimmune disease, pregnancy or lactation.

This receptor was identified in a woman under 30 with Graves' hyperthyroidism. This chain joins TRBV6-5 and TRBJ2-5; the D gene is possibly TRBD1 (5 bases). The sample was blood. Here the CDR3 DNA reads TGTGCCAGCAGTTACTCCCAGGGCGGCGTGACCCAGTACTTC. It codes for CASSYSQGGVTQYF.